Shown below are 14 T cell receptor beta chains from a single sample sequenced in a study of control samples from healthy donors and cancer patients. Repertoires were generated with immunoSEQ multiplex PCR, while TCRdb's copy carries only in-frame clones and drops some. The data contain 70,000 or so clones, 84% of them singletons. Material: blood. Receptors originate from a man aged 50 to 59 in good health.

The chain employs TRBV3-1 (or the pseudogene TRBV3-2) and TRBJ1-4, with D maybe TRBD1 (5 bases). Trimming removed 3 bases at V and 8 bases at J, with 19 bases between. There are 16 residues in the CDR3. Germline loops: CDR1 LGHDT, CDR2 YNNKEL (reference sequence). The CDR3 DNA sequence: TGTGCCAGCAGCCAGGACTTCGGGGCGACGGGGGAAAAACTGTTTTTT. Translated: CASSQDFGATGEKLFF.

The genes are TRBV7-9 and TRBJ2-7; D unresolved. V dropped 2 bases and J dropped 5 bases, with 4 bases sitting between them. CDR1 SEHNR and CDR2 FQNEAQ come from the germline V gene (reference sequence). CDR3 size: 11 residues. The CDR3 nucleotides read TGTGCCAGCAGCTTAAAGGACGAGCAGTACTTC. This translates into CASSLKDEQYF. The full variable domain, with the rest looked up from reference TRBV7-9 and TRBJ2-7, is DTGVSQNPRHKITKRGQNVTFRCDPISEHNRLYWYRQTLGQGPEFLTYFQNEAQLEKSRLLSDRFSAERPKGSFSTLEIQRTEQGDSAMYLCASSLKDEQYFGPGTRLTVT.

The rearrangement joins TRBV4-2 to TRBJ2-7; 8 positions agree with TRBD2. This CDR3 contains 17 residues. V shed 0 bases, J shed 7 bases, and the junction held 14 bases outside the gene matches. Looked up from germline, CDR1 is LGHNA and CDR2 is YNFKEQ. This CDR3 is CASSQDRGRRGAGEQYF. The CDR3 nucleotides read TGTGCCAGCAGCCAAGATCGAGGTCGGCGGGGGGCGGGTGAGCAGTACTTC.

The CDR3 sequence: CASRGGLGNQPQHF. The DNA for the CDR3 is TGTGCCAGCAGGGGGGGTCTGGGGAATCAGCCCCAGCATTTT. J is TRBJ1-5 and V is TRBV2; a weak D match, TRBD1 (5 bases). Germline V lookup: CDR1 SNHLY, CDR2 FYNNEI. The CDR3 is 14 residues long. Trimming left V 6 bases short and J 4 bases short, with 13 bases between.

The CDR3 protein is CSASAGQGGEKLFF. DNA for the CDR3: TGCAGTGCTAGTGCTGGACAGGGTGGGGAAAAACTGTTTTTT. V is TRBV20-1 and J is TRBJ1-4; TRBD1 matches 8 bases. CDR3 length: 14 amino acids. With V trimmed by 3 bases and J by 8 bases, 8 bases remained unmatched. The germline V gene encodes CDR1 DFQATT and CDR2 SNEGSKA (reference sequence).

V usage is TRBV25-1 and J usage is TRBJ1-1; a weak D match, TRBD1 (5 bases). The germline gives CDR1 MGHDK, CDR2 SYGVNS. The CDR3 is 15 amino acids. Trimming removed 5 bases at V and 8 bases at J, with 21 bases between. The CDR3 coding sequence is TGTGCCAGCAGTAAAAGAGGCGCCTCAGGGAAAGAAGCTTTCTTT. This translates into CASSKRGASGKEAFF.

This chain connects TRBV2 to TRBJ2-1, with 7 bases matching TRBD2. The germline CDR1 and CDR2 sequences are SNHLY and FYNNEI. The CDR3 covers 17 residues. The V gene end was trimmed by 3 bases and the J gene end by 9 bases; junction bases not matched to a gene: 17. The CDR3 DNA sequence: TGTGCCAGCAGTGAGCTTCTGGTTGGCGGGAGCGGCGGTGAGCAGTTCTTC. Protein sequence: CASSELLVGGSGGEQFF.

The chain recombines TRBV24-1 with TRBJ2-5, with unresolved D. The germline V and J ends were trimmed by 3 bases and 5 bases, with 15 bases remaining between them. CDR1 and CDR2 from the germline V gene are KGHDR and SFDVKD. CDR3 size: 15 residues. CDR3 nucleotides: TGTGCCACCAGTGATACGGCGTTGGGGAAGGAGACCCAGTACTTC. Translated, it gives CATSDTALGKETQYF.

The chain carries TRBV11-3 and TRBJ2-1; 8 positions match TRBD2. CDR3 length equals 16 residues. J lost 8 bases, V lost 1 base, and 10 bases had no gene match. Germline CDR1 is SGHNT and CDR2 is YENEEA. CDR3 bases: TGTGCCAGCAGCTTAGGATGGGCGGGGGGCTTTCATGAGCAGTTCTTC. It translates to CASSLGWAGGFHEQFF.

The chain uses TRBV7-2 and TRBJ1-4; D gene ambiguous. The CDR3 runs to 14 residues. Deletions cut 4 bases from V and 6 bases from J, with 12 bases between. Germline assignment: CDR1 SGHTA and CDR2 FQGNSA. The CDR3 DNA reads TGTGCCAGCAGCTGGACCGGCGAGGATGAAAAACTGTTTTTT. Its protein product is CASSWTGEDEKLFF.

The gene calls are TRBV21-1 and TRBJ1-5; TRBD1, the table's D call, lacks a check against the DNA. TRBV21-1 counts as a pseudogene. The CDR3 consists of 17 residues. The CDR3, as DNA: TGTGCCAGCAGCAAAATCACCGGGACAGAGAGCAATCAGCCCCAGCATTTT. This sequence encodes CASSKITGTESNQPQHF.

This chain links TRBV6-4 with TRBJ2-1; TRBD2 matches at 12 bases. The trim removed 4 bases at V and 9 bases at J, leaving 10 bases unmatched. CDR1 MRHNA and CDR2 SNTAGT come from the germline V gene. The CDR3 is 16 amino acids. The CDR3 DNA reads TGTGCCAGCAGTGGCGATAGACTAGCGGGAGCTCTTGAGCAGTTCTTC. Amino acids: CASSGDRLAGALEQFF.

The genes are TRBV6-2 or TRBV6-3 and TRBJ1-3; D unresolved. This CDR3 region has 16 residues. The germline gives CDR1 MNHEY, CDR2 SVGEGT. The ends were cut back, 5 bases at V and 0 bases at J, with 14 bases in the middle. In nucleotides, the CDR3 is TGTGCCAGCAGTATGGTCGGCACCAGCTCTGGAAACACCATATATTTT. This sequence encodes CASSMVGTSSGNTIYF.

The CDR3, as DNA: TGTGCCAGCAGCTTATCACGGGTCAACCAAGAGACCCAGTACTTC. Its translation: CASSLSRVNQETQYF. V usage is TRBV5-4 and J usage is TRBJ2-5; D gene uncertain. V was pared by 2 bases and J by 0 bases, with 11 bases between. The CDR3 consists of 15 residues. The germline CDR1 and CDR2 sequences are SGHNT and YYREEE (reference sequence).